A single TCR beta chain is shown here with its context. This sample was taken from a study of PD-L1 blockade in urothelial cancer. The data were produced by immunoSEQ multiplex PCR, yet TCRdb's version contains in-frame clones alone and is incomplete. This sample has some 63,000 clones, with 81% found just once. The time point was: pretreatment peripheral blood. Material: PBMCs, obtained around atezolizumab (anti-PD-L1) treatment. This clonotype was obtained from an older man with urothelial cancer.

CDR3: CAWSVVQGNTIYF. In nucleotides, the CDR3 is TGTGCCTGGAGTGTTGTCCAGGGAAACACCATATATTTT. The chain links TRBV30 to TRBJ1-3; no definite D call. The CDR3 covers 13 residues. The germline V gene has CDR1 GTSNPN and CDR2 SVGIG (reference sequence). V lost 0 bases to trimming and J lost 4 bases, with 7 bases between them.